Sequencing of this TCR beta chain was carried out in a study of persistence of HIV-infected CD4 T cells. At the level of the study: CD4+ T cells responding to CMV or HIV-1 Gag were isolated. A couple of participants gave one leukapheresis sample; others gave up to about 200 mL blood repeatedly.

The libraries were made with immunoSEQ version 4 in survey mode. Each sample used up to about 1 ug genomic DNA diluted to 10 ng/uL. This table comes from immunoSEQ multiplex PCR, and its TCRdb copy is limited to in-frame clones, with some not included. This sample carries fewer than 40,000 clones, 75% to 85% of them seen once, and the ten largest clones take roughly 0.9%. The stimulus was lysate of CMV-infected fibroblasts, about 10 ug/mL. Memory cells lacking CD40L and CD69 with high CD45RO were sorted. Donors were HIV-1-infected adults who began suppressive ART during chronic infection. Turning to this clone: Its antigen is still unknown.

Germline-derived CDR1 and CDR2 are LGHDT and YNNKEL (reference sequence). The CDR3 totals 16 residues. V shed 3 bases and J shed 0 bases, with 9 bases lying between them. This rearrangement joins TRBV3-1 (or the pseudogene TRBV3-2) to TRBJ2-6; D ambiguous. This specimen was CD4+ T cells sorted from PBMCs after 18-hour stimulation, taken from a patient who received antiretroviral therapy. This sequence was found in an adult man with HIV who was CMV-seropositive. In DNA form, the CDR3 reads TGTGCCAGCAGCCACAGGCGACTCTCTGGGGCCAACGTCCTGACTTTC. Encoded protein: CASSHRRLSGANVLTF.